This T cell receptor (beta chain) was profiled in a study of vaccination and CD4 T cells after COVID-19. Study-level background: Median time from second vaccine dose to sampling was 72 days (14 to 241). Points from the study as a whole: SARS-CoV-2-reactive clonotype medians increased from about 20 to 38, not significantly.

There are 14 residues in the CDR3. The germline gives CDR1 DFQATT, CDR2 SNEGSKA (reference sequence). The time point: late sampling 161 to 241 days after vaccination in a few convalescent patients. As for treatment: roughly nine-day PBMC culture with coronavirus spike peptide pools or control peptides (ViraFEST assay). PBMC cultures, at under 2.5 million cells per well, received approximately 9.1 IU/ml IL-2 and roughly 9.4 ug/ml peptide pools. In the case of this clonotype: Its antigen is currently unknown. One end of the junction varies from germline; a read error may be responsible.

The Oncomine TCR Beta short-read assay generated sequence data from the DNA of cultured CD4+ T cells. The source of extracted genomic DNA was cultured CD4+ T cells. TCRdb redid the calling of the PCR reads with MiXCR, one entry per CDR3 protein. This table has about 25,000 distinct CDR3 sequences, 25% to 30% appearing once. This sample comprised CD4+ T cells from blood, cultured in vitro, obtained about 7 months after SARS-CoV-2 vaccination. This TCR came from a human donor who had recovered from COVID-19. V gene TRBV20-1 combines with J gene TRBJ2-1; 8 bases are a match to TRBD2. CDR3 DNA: TGCAGTGCTACTTCGGCCCGACTAGCGCCCCCCGGGTCCTTC. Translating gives CSATSARLAPPGSF.